This T cell receptor (beta chain) was recorded in a study of neurological immune-mediated disorders. Looking at the study overall: Among the roughly 35 patients with multiple sclerosis, about 31 were relapsing-remitting, while 3 were secondary progressive.

2 million unsorted PBMCs were stored in RNAlater at -80 °C before RNA extraction. Whole-study results and caveats: One related-CDR3 cluster, found by phylogenetic grouping, held repertoires of 18 of 34 multiple sclerosis patients and is a possible signature. Expanded clones shared no identical CDR3 amino acid sequences across subjects, which suggested private TCR-beta repertoires in all groups.

V was cut by 5 bases and J by 1 base, with 8 bases left in between. This CDR3 comprises 13 residues. CDR1 SGHAT and CDR2 FQNNGV come from the germline V gene. TCRdb itself ran the 5' RACE reads through MiXCR, one entry per CDR3 protein. The profile shows more than 45,000 distinct CDR3 sequences, roughly 3.3% of them singletons. This clonotype has at least ten counts. What it recognizes is unknown. The chain has TRBV11-2 and TRBJ2-5; D uncertain. This clonotype was obtained from a woman between 25 and 40 years old with multiple sclerosis. The sample was PBMCs. The CDR3 protein is CASSRGTQETQYF. CDR3 DNA: TGTGCCAGCAGCCGCGGAACCCAAGAGACCCAGTACTTC.